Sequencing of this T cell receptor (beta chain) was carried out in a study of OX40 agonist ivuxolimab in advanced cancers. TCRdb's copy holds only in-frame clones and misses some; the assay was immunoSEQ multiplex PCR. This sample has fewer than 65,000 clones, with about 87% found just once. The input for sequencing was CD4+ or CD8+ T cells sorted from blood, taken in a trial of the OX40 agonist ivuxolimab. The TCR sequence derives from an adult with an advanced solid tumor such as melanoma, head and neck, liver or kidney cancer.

Written as DNA, the CDR3 is TGCGCCAGCAGCACGACAGGGGGGGACTCACCCCTCCACTTT. Translated, it gives CASSTTGGDSPLHF. The chain uses TRBV5-1 and TRBJ1-6; 9 bases are shared with TRBD1. This CDR3 is built from 14 residues. Trimming at V came to 4 bases and at J to 10 bases, leaving 6 bases not matched to a gene. Germline V gene sequence: CDR1 SGHRS, CDR2 YFSETQ.